Following are 25 T cell receptor beta chains from one sample sequenced in a study of blood T cell repertoires in COVID-19. Some clones are missing from TCRdb's copy, which holds only in-frame ones; the method was immunoSEQ multiplex PCR. The sample carries nearly 200,000 clones, roughly nine tenths recorded once. The sequenced sample was PBMCs or T cells enriched from blood (not recorded which). The receptors were gathered from a woman aged 18-29 years who had recovered from COVID-19.

The J gene is TRBJ1-1, the V gene TRBV28; D is unresolved. CDR3 length equals 14 residues. Between the trimmed V and J ends, which lost 5 bases and 3 bases, there was a span of 13 bases. CDR1 is MDHEN, CDR2 SYDVKM, per germline. The CDR3, as DNA: TGTGCCAGCAGTAACTCCGGAGGGCACACTGAAGCTTTCTTT. This encodes CASSNSGGHTEAFF.

The V call is TRBV5-5, the J call TRBJ1-1; D not resolved. The CDR3 contains 14 residues. Germline CDR1 is SGHKS and CDR2 is YYEKEE (reference sequence). V was cut by 1 base and J by 0 bases, with 7 bases left in between. The CDR3 protein is CASSLLSLNTEAFF. The CDR3 nucleotides are TGTGCCAGCAGCTTGCTTAGTCTGAACACTGAAGCTTTCTTT.

The rearrangement uses TRBV2 and TRBJ1-2; TRBD1 matches 7 bases. V lost 6 bases, J lost 8 bases, and 12 bases stayed unmatched. CDR3 length equals 14 residues. Per the germline V gene, CDR1 is SNHLY and CDR2 is FYNNEI. CDR3 nucleotides: TGTGCCAGCAGAGCGAGACAGGGATTGGAAGGCTACACCTTC. It is translated as CASRARQGLEGYTF.

This chain uses TRBV30 with TRBJ1-5; no clear D. The V and J ends lost 1 base and 5 bases respectively, with 9 bases between them. CDR1 and CDR2 (germline): GTSNPN, SVGIG (reference sequence). The CDR3 is made up of 13 amino acids. The CDR3 loop reads CAWSANPDQPQHF. The CDR3 bases are TGTGCCTGGAGTGCTAACCCCGATCAGCCCCAGCATTTT.

The J gene is TRBJ1-6, the V gene TRBV6-2 or TRBV6-3; D may be TRBD1 (6 bases). The CDR3 length is 13 residues. Germline CDR1 MNHEY, CDR2 SVGEGT. Trimming pared 5 bases from V and 7 bases from J, leaving 9 bases between. The CDR3 here is CASSGQLNSPLHF. The CDR3 nucleotides are TGTGCCAGCAGTGGACAGCTGAATTCACCCCTCCACTTT.

In its sample, this clone was seen a few times. The chain has TRBV5-1 and TRBJ2-7, with 10 bases fitting TRBD1. CDR1 is SGHRS, CDR2 YFSETQ, per germline. The CDR3 runs 14 residues. V lost 4 bases to trimming and J lost 7 bases; unmatched junction nucleotides: 8. CDR3: CASSLWDRGNEQYF. The CDR3 DNA reads as TGCGCCAGCAGCCTTTGGGACAGGGGCAATGAGCAGTACTTC.

The chain joins TRBV10-3 to TRBJ1-5, with D unresolved. V was cut by 8 bases and J by 0 bases, with 8 bases left in between. The V gene's germline CDR1 is ENHRY and CDR2 SYGVKD. This CDR3 comprises 13 residues. The DNA of the CDR3 is TGTGCCATCCAGGCTTATAGCAATCAGCCCCAGCATTTT. It codes for CAIQAYSNQPQHF.

The gene calls are TRBV12-3 or TRBV12-4 and TRBJ2-3; TRBD1 is a possible D gene (6 bases). The CDR3 consists of 13 residues. Trimming cost V 5 bases and J 1 base, with 7 bases left between them. The CDR3 loop reads CASSRTGTDTQYF. In nucleotides, the CDR3 is TGTGCCAGCAGTCGGACAGGCACAGATACGCAGTATTTT.

The chain is built from TRBV28 and TRBJ2-3; 8 bases agree with TRBD2. Germline V lookup: CDR1 MDHEN, CDR2 SYDVKM. V lost 4 bases, J lost 0 bases, and 6 bases stayed unmatched. The CDR3 contains 16 residues. This chain's CDR3 is CASSSGSGGSTDTQYF. For the CDR3, the DNA is TGTGCCAGCAGTTCGGGGAGCGGGGGAAGCACAGATACGCAGTATTTT.

The chain links TRBV28 to TRBJ1-3, with D unresolved. The V end was cut by 2 bases, the J end by 0 bases, with 14 bases between. CDR1 and CDR2 (germline): MDHEN, SYDVKM. The CDR3 consists of 17 residues. CDR3 in DNA: TGTGCCAGCAGTTTAACGGTGGAGGCGGTCTCTGGAAACACCATATATTTT. Amino acids: CASSLTVEAVSGNTIYF. Complete variable domain (other parts from reference TRBV28 and TRBJ1-3): DVKVTQSSRYLVKRTGEKVFLECVQDMDHENMFWYRQDPGLGLRLIYFSYDVKMKEKGDIPEGYSVSREKKERFSLILESASTNQTSMYLCASSLTVEAVSGNTIYFGEGSWLTVV.

The chain joins TRBV24-1 to TRBJ1-2, with 8 bases matching TRBD1. Germline loops: CDR1 KGHDR, CDR2 SFDVKD. The CDR3 extends over 14 amino acids. J lost 2 bases, V lost 4 bases, and 2 bases had no gene match. In nucleotides, the CDR3 is TGTGCCACCAGTGAGACAGGGGTGAACTATGGCTACACCTTC. This codes for CATSETGVNYGYTF.

The chain carries TRBV5-1 and TRBJ2-7; the match to TRBD1 covers 9 bases. After removal of 2 bases from V and 3 bases from J, the junction contained 12 bases not matched to a gene. The CDR3 is 17 amino acids. The V gene's germline CDR1 is SGHRS and CDR2 YFSETQ. CDR3: CASSLRGGTGNIYEQYF. CDR3 nucleotides: TGCGCCAGCAGCTTAAGGGGCGGGACAGGGAACATCTACGAGCAGTACTTC.

The genes are TRBV2 and TRBJ2-3; 7 positions agree with TRBD2. Trimming at V came to 8 bases and at J to 5 bases, leaving 7 bases not matched to a gene. This CDR3 contains 13 residues. The germline gives CDR1 SNHLY, CDR2 FYNNEI. The CDR3 nucleotides read TGTGCCAGCCGTCCGGGGGGAATAGATACGCAGTATTTT. Protein sequence: CASRPGGIDTQYF.

The CDR3 DNA reads TGTGCCAGCAGTGAAGAAGGGGGCTCTATCCACGAGCAGTACTTC. Translating gives CASSEEGGSIHEQYF. The V gene is TRBV2, the J gene TRBJ2-7; TRBD1 agrees at 7 bases. The germline V gene has CDR1 SNHLY and CDR2 FYNNEI. The CDR3 contains 15 residues. Trimming removed 1 base from V and 5 bases from J; junction bases left unmatched: 8.

In its sample, this clone was seen once. The chain links TRBV5-4 to TRBJ2-3, with TRBD1 matching 10 bases. V shed 2 bases and J 4 bases; nucleotides not matched to a gene: 4. The CDR3 covers 15 residues. Germline V gene sequence: CDR1 SGHNT, CDR2 YYREEE (reference sequence). The CDR3 sequence: CASSLDRGRADTQYF. The CDR3 DNA is TGTGCCAGCAGCTTAGACAGGGGGCGCGCAGATACGCAGTATTTT.

The gene calls are TRBV4-1 and TRBJ1-3; possibly TRBD1 for D (5 bases). The CDR3 spans 16 residues. V lost 3 bases, J lost 0 bases, and 12 bases lay in between. Looked up from germline, CDR1 is MGHRA and CDR2 is YSYEKL. CDR3 in DNA: TGCGCCAGCAGCCACGCGGGAACAGGCTCTGGAAACACCATATATTTT. Its protein product is CASSHAGTGSGNTIYF.

The table lists this clone with a count of one. The chain recombines TRBV10-3 with TRBJ1-5; 7 positions match TRBD1. Per germline, CDR1 ENHRY and CDR2 SYGVKD. V dropped 3 bases and J dropped 6; count of bases not matched to a gene: 11. The CDR3 is 16 residues long. The CDR3 bases are TGTGCCATCAGTGAAATGGCCCCAGGGGGAAGTCAGCCCCAGCATTTT. It encodes CAISEMAPGGSQPQHF.

The rearrangement joins TRBV3-1 (or the pseudogene TRBV3-2) to TRBJ2-1; D is possibly TRBD2 (5 bases). The length of the CDR3 is 14 residues. Germline CDR1 and CDR2: LGHDT and YNNKEL (reference sequence). Between the trimmed V and J ends, which lost 2 bases and 9 bases, there was a span of 14 bases. For the CDR3, the DNA is TGTGCCAGCAGCCAAAACTTACTAGGCGGTGAGCAGTTCTTC. Protein: CASSQNLLGGEQFF.

The genes are TRBV19 and TRBJ1-5; TRBD1 matches 7 bases. CDR1 is LNHDA and CDR2 is SQIVND in the germline V gene (reference sequence). The CDR3 length is 14 residues. The junction had 8 bases not matched to a gene; V was cut back by 8 bases and J by 4 bases. CDR3 sequence: CASHQGDWNQPQHF. As DNA, the CDR3 is TGTGCCAGTCACCAGGGGGATTGGAATCAGCCCCAGCATTTT.

CDR3 nucleotide sequence: TGTGCCAGCAGCTTAACACTACGGAGCGAGCAGTACTTC. It is translated as CASSLTLRSEQYF. The chain couples TRBV7-3 to TRBJ2-7; D not resolved. CDR1 and CDR2 from the germline V gene are SGHTA and FQGTGA. With 0 bases removed from V and 6 bases from J, the gap between germline ends came to 9 bases. CDR3 length equals 13 residues.

This clone has only one observation. This sample includes further DNA sequences coding for the same CDR3. The chain links TRBV6-5 to TRBJ1-1; D might be TRBD1 (6 bases). V lost 2 bases and J lost 1, with 11 bases in between. Looked up from germline, CDR1 is MNHEY and CDR2 is SVGAGI. The CDR3 is made up of 15 amino acids. The CDR3 DNA reads as TGTGCCAGCAGTTACGAGGGGGTGGGGAACACTGAAGCTTTCTTT. It specifies CASSYEGVGNTEAFF.

The chain recombines TRBV29-1 with TRBJ2-2; TRBD1 aligns across 7 bases. Looked up from germline, CDR1 is SQVTM and CDR2 is ANQGSEA. V shed 4 bases and J 7 bases; nucleotides not matched to a gene: 15. The CDR3 has 16 residues. Here the CDR3 DNA reads TGCAGCGTTGGCGTCCGGGACAGAGTCATTGGCGGGGAGCTGTTTTTT. Encoded protein: CSVGVRDRVIGGELFF.

The DNA of the CDR3 is TGTGCCAGCAGTGATGAGGGACACTCCTACGAGCAGTACTTC. Translated, it gives CASSDEGHSYEQYF. The V gene is TRBV2, the J gene TRBJ2-7; D possibly corresponds to TRBD1 (6 bases). With 3 bases removed from V and 0 bases from J, the gap between germline ends came to 9 bases. Germline V gene lookup returns CDR1 SNHLY and CDR2 FYNNEI. This CDR3 region has 14 residues.

The chain has TRBV7-2 and TRBJ2-7; D call uncertain. CDR1 SGHTA and CDR2 FQGNSA come from the germline V gene. The ends were cut back, 5 bases at V and 4 bases at J, with 12 bases in the middle. The CDR3 is made up of 13 amino acids. CDR3 amino acids: CASSHPGTYEQYF. In DNA form, the CDR3 reads TGTGCCAGCAGCCACCCAGGAACTTACGAGCAGTACTTC.

This clone was detected only a few times. The chain combines TRBV3-1 (or the pseudogene TRBV3-2) with TRBJ1-3; D is uncertain. V gave up 4 bases and J gave up 0 bases, with 7 bases separating them. Germline-derived CDR1 and CDR2 are LGHDT and YNNKEL (reference sequence). The CDR3 consists of 14 residues. The CDR3, as DNA: TGTGCCAGCAGCCTTCGGGACTCTGGAAACACCATATATTTT. This encodes CASSLRDSGNTIYF.